The next 18 T cell receptor beta chains were all read from a single sample in a study of T cell clonality in common variable immunodeficiency (dated by TCRdb to the mid-2010s). Library preparation used the immunoSEQ multiplex PCR assay. TCRdb stores this immuneACCESS table with in-frame sequences only. Part of the clones is absent; in the studies checked, under half of the shortfall reflects unresolved V genes, and no reason is known for the rest. Here the sample lists about 35,000 clones, none seen once only. The ten largest clones capture roughly a tenth of the sample. The sequenced material came from peripheral blood mononuclear cells. Receptors originate from a person between 18 and 69 years old in good health.

This clone occurred a few times. The CDR3 goes on 3 residues after the read ends, and that part is filled in from the germline J gene. The sample has other DNA sequences that encode this CDR3 too. The chain carries TRBV11-2 and TRBJ2-7, with 7 bases matching TRBD2. V was clipped by 5 bases and J by 3 bases; unmatched bases: 7. Germline V gene lookup returns CDR1 SGHAT and CDR2 FQNNGV. This CDR3 is 14 amino acids long. The CDR3 sequence is CASSPPGTNYEQYF. The part of the CDR3 DNA that was read is TGTGCCAGCAGCCCGCCTGGGACTAACTACGAG.

This clone has a count of ten or more. The CDR3 end is not reached by the read, which stops 3 residues before it; the germline J gene fills it in. The chain joins TRBV19 to TRBJ1-1; no clear D. The CDR3 is made up of 11 amino acids. CDR1 is LNHDA, CDR2 SQIVND, per germline (reference sequence). The CDR3 sequence: CASSKALQAFF. The sequenced CDR3 bases are TGTGCCAGTAGTAAGGCCCTTCAA.

This clone came up a few times. Read coverage stops 3 residues before the CDR3 terminus; the germline J gene supplies the remainder. The V gene is TRBV6-1, the J gene TRBJ2-2; D may correspond to TRBD1 or TRBD2 (5 bases each). Looked up from germline, CDR1 is MNHNS and CDR2 is SASEGT. This CDR3 is 15 amino acids long. CDR3 DNA (partial): TGTGCCAGCAGTGAGACGAACCTGAGGGGTGAAAAG. It yields the protein CASSETNLRGEK. The complete CDR3 sequence is CASSETNLRGEKLFF.

This clone has at least ten counts. The CDR3 DNA, read in part, is TGCGCCAGCAGCTTGGTGGGGGGACGAGCCAGCGATACG. Encoded protein: CASSLVGGRASDT. The entire CDR3 reads CASSLVGGRASDTQYF. This rearrangement joins TRBV5-1 to TRBJ2-3; D may be TRBD2 (6 bases). The read is 3 residues too short to cover the CDR3 end, so that end is filled in from the germline J gene. This CDR3 has 16 residues. The V end lost 0 bases, the J end lost 6 bases, and 17 bases lay between the germline ends. Looked up from germline, CDR1 is SGHRS and CDR2 is YFSETQ.

This clone was counted ten times or more. The read finishes 3 residues shy of the CDR3 end, and the germline J gene is used to complete it. V and J are TRBV9 and TRBJ2-3; 7 positions match TRBD1. CDR3 length: 16 amino acids. Germline-derived CDR1 and CDR2 are SGDLS and YYNGEE. With 3 bases clipped from V and 6 bases from J, the junction kept 13 bases outside the gene matches. The CDR3 DNA, read in part, is TGTGCCAGCAGCGCCCCTCCAGGGGGATTCGGGGATACG. Residues: CASSAPPGGFGDT. In full, the CDR3 is CASSAPPGGFGDTQYF. Full variable domain (rest looked up from reference TRBV9 and TRBJ2-3): DSGVTQTPKHLITATGQRVTLRCSPRSGDLSVYWYQQSLDQGLQFLIQYYNGEERAKGNILERFSAQQFPDLHSELNLSSLELGDSALYFCASSAPPGGFGDTQYFGPGTRLTVL.

A remark on this clone: The CDR3 is cut off 3 residues early in the read; its end comes from the germline J gene. The chain joins TRBV27 to TRBJ2-7; 8 nucleotides align to TRBD2. Losses at the gene ends were 3 bases for V and 1 base for J; bases not matched to a gene: 17. This CDR3 has 19 amino acids. Germline CDR1 MNHEY, CDR2 SMNVEV (reference sequence). The sequenced CDR3 bases are TGTGCCAGCAGTTTCCAACCAGAGGGTAGCGGGATTTTTTCCTACGAG. This encodes CASSFQPEGSGIFSYE. The entire CDR3 protein reads CASSFQPEGSGIFSYEQYF.

This clone was seen at least ten times. The read comes to an end 3 residues before the CDR3 does, leaving the germline J gene to fill in the end. The chain combines TRBV6-1 with TRBJ2-2; 7 nucleotides line up with TRBD1. The CDR3 length is 16 residues. In germline, CDR1 is MNHNS, CDR2 SASEGT. V lost 0 bases and J lost 7; bases outside the gene matches: 8. CDR3 amino acids: CASSEAQGQGVGELFF. The DNA read from the CDR3 is TGTGCCAGCAGTGAAGCGCAGGGCCAGGGGGTCGGGGAG.

A remark on this clone: The read finishes 3 residues shy of the CDR3 end, and the germline J gene is used to complete it. This chain joins TRBV18 and TRBJ2-2; D is perhaps TRBD2 (6 bases). The CDR3 consists of 14 residues. Germline-derived CDR1 and CDR2 are KGHSH and LQKENI. The CDR3 DNA, read in part, is TGTGCCAGCTATCCAGGGACTGGGAATGAAAAG. Protein: CASYPGTGNEK. The whole CDR3 protein reads CASYPGTGNEKLFF.

This clone was observed at least ten times. The read ends 3 residues shy of where the CDR3 ends; the end is completed using the germline J gene. The V and J genes are TRBV5-1 and TRBJ2-1, with TRBD2 as a possible D gene (6 bases). Trimming cost V 2 bases and J 8 bases, with 14 bases left between them. The germline CDR1 and CDR2 sequences are SGHRS and YFSETQ. This CDR3 has 14 residues. This CDR3 reads CASSLAGAKDEQFF. CDR3 bases read: TGCGCCAGCAGCTTAGCGGGCGCAAAAGATGAG.

This clone has at least ten counts. The sequence runs out 3 residues before the end of the CDR3; the remainder is reconstructed from the germline J gene. V is TRBV7-6 and J is TRBJ2-3, with D possibly being TRBD1 (6 bases). This CDR3 region has 15 residues. CDR1 and CDR2 (germline): SGHVS, FNYEAQ. V was clipped by 4 bases and J by 1 base, with 12 bases between them. CDR3 loop: CASSSTGSRTDTQYF. CDR3 DNA, as far as it was read: TGTGCCAGCAGCTCTACAGGGTCTCGCACAGATACG.

This clone was counted many times. The read stops 3 residues short of the end of the CDR3; the missing end is completed from the germline J gene. V usage is TRBV12-5 and J usage is TRBJ2-3; 9 bases are shared with TRBD2. The length of the CDR3 is 15 residues. CDR1 is LGHNT and CDR2 is FRNRAP in the germline V gene. V lost 1 base and J lost 2; bases outside the gene matches: 1. The CDR3 spells CASGLGLAATDTQYF. Partial CDR3 DNA: TGTGCTAGTGGTTTGGGACTAGCGGCCACAGATACG.

The CDR3 DNA, read in part, is TGTGCCAGCAGTGTAGCGGCTAGAAACATT. Residues: CASSVAARNI. The entire CDR3 is CASSVAARNIQYF. The V gene is TRBV6-1, the J gene TRBJ2-4; D possibly corresponds to TRBD2 (6 bases). The CDR3 end is not reached by the read, which stops 3 residues before it; the germline J gene fills it in. Germline values: CDR1 MNHNS, CDR2 SASEGT. The CDR3 has 13 amino acids. Trimming took off 4 bases at V and 6 bases at J, with 10 bases between the two ends.

This clone occurred many times. The CDR3 end lies 3 residues beyond the end of the read and is filled in from the germline J gene. The chain combines TRBV5-1 with TRBJ2-2; 9 bases are shared with TRBD2. Germline CDR1 is SGHRS and CDR2 is YFSETQ. This CDR3 region has 15 residues. With 1 base clipped from V and 6 bases from J, the junction kept 4 bases outside the gene matches. This CDR3 is CASSLRAGGAGELFF. The CDR3 DNA, read in part, is TGCGCCAGCAGCTTGCGAGCGGGAGGTGCCGGGGAG.

In this sample, this clone turned up many times. Read data end 3 residues before the CDR3 end; the end is taken from the germline J gene. The chain combines TRBV20-1 with TRBJ2-1, with 9 nucleotides matching TRBD2. V lost 6 bases, J lost 7 bases, and 4 bases stayed unmatched. Per the germline V gene, CDR1 is DFQATT and CDR2 is SNEGSKA (reference sequence). This CDR3 spans 12 amino acids. CDR3 DNA (partial): TGCAGTGCGCCGGGACTAGCAAATGAG. Protein sequence: CSAPGLANE. The whole CDR3 protein is CSAPGLANEQFF.

This clone was seen at least ten times. The missing CDR3 end, 3 residues past where the read stops, is filled in from the germline J gene. V usage is TRBV7-8 and J usage is TRBJ2-7; possibly TRBD2 for D (6 bases). The CDR3 contains 12 residues. V was clipped by 5 bases and J by 4 bases, with 9 bases between them. Germline lookup yields CDR1 SGHVS and CDR2 FQNEAQ. The CDR3 sequence: CASSRGLYEQYF. The CDR3 bases that were read are TGTGCCAGCAGCCGGGGGTTATACGAG. Variable domain in full (rest from reference TRBV7-8 and TRBJ2-7): GAGVSQSPRYKVAKRGQDVALRCDPISGHVSLFWYQQALGQGPEFLTYFQNEAQLDKSGLPSDRFFAERPEGSVSTLKIQRTQQEDSAVYLCASSRGLYEQYFGPGTRLTVT.

This clone was seen at least ten times. The read stops 3 residues short of the end of the CDR3; the missing end is completed from the germline J gene. This chain links TRBV30 with TRBJ2-7, with D hard to call. The CDR3 totals 14 residues. V lost 0 bases, J lost 6 bases, and 15 bases lay in between. From germline, CDR1 is GTSNPN and CDR2 SVGIG (reference sequence). CDR3 bases read: TGTGCCTGGAGTGTACTTTCCGCCGACACCGAG. It translates to CAWSVLSADTE. The whole CDR3 protein reads CAWSVLSADTEQYF. The full variable domain, rest sourced from reference TRBV30 and TRBJ2-7, is SQTIHQWPATLVQPVGSPLSLECTVEGTSNPNLYWYRQAAGRGLQLLFYSVGIGQISSEVPQNLSASRPQDRQFILSSKKLLLSDSGFYLCAWSVLSADTEQYFGPGTRLTVT.

The table lists this clone with many counts. The read is 3 residues too short to cover the CDR3 end, so that end is filled in from the germline J gene. This chain uses TRBV11-3 with TRBJ2-5, with 7 positions matching TRBD1. The CDR3 has 14 residues. CDR1 and CDR2 (germline): SGHNT, YENEEA. V was pared by 5 bases and J by 5 bases, with 8 bases of the junction left unmatched. The CDR3 bases that were read are TGTGCCAGCAGCGGGAACAGGGGATCCGAGACC. Translating gives CASSGNRGSET. The whole CDR3 region reads CASSGNRGSETQYF. Filled out from reference TRBV11-3 and TRBJ2-5, the complete variable domain reads EAGVVQSPRYKIIEKKQPVAFWCNPISGHNTLYWYLQNLGQGPELLIRYENEEAVDDSQLPKDRFSAERLKGVDSTLKIQPAELGDSAVYLCASSGNRGSETQYFGPGTRLLVL.

This clone was counted many times. The CDR3 is cut off 3 residues early in the read; its end comes from the germline J gene. V usage is TRBV20-1 and J usage is TRBJ2-4; TRBD2 matches at 8 bases. CDR1 and CDR2 (germline): DFQATT, SNEGSKA (reference sequence). The CDR3 sequence is 16 residues long. The chain's CDR3 is CSALESREDPLPRQYF. CDR3 DNA, as far as it was read: TGCAGTGCTCTCGAATCGCGGGAGGATCCTCTACCGCGT.